This TCR beta chain was recorded in a study of a mutant IDH1 vaccine in newly diagnosed glioma. Study at large: The study started vaccination 4-6 weeks after radiotherapy alone, or with temozolomide cycles. Most patients had radiochemotherapy with temozolomide before enrollment; others had one alone.

Documented time point: week 23, last vaccination. One vaccine dose held 300 ug of mutant IDH1 20-mer peptide and came with topical imiquimod. New astrocytomas of WHO grade 3 or 4 that were IDH1-mutant and ATRX-lost were found in the donors. Points on this clone: Its antigen is undetermined.

The ends were cut back, 4 bases at V and 0 bases at J, with 7 bases in the middle. Germline lookup yields CDR1 SGDLS and CDR2 YYNGEE. CDR3 length: 14 amino acids. This table comes from immunoSEQ multiplex PCR, and its TCRdb copy is limited to in-frame clones, with some not included. The repertoire consists of 35,000 to 50,000 clones, with less than 95% occurring once and the leading ten covering 3.5% to 4%. The chain combines TRBV9 with TRBJ2-2; D call uncertain. Source: PBMCs, taken from a glioma patient whose treatment included an IDH1 peptide vaccine. The sequence came from a man aged 50-59 years with glioma. DNA of the CDR3: TGTGCCAGCAGCCCCACTACGAACACCGGGGAGCTGTTTTTT. Translated, it gives CASSPTTNTGELFF.